The text below deals with one T cell receptor beta chain. The antigen is not known. The sample belongs to a study of cytomegalovirus exposure and HLA in healthy donors. For the study at large: Unique TCRs numbering around 80 million, obtained from HLA-typed donors, made up an early data release. Study-wide points: Follow-up analysis later connected one missense variant in DCLRE1C with trimming of TCR beta V- and J-genes. The study listed 164 cytomegalovirus-associated TCR beta chains. Most of the TCR beta V segments (in an earlier analysis) were productive either about 87% or about 30% of the time.

The PCR was carried out with 60 Vbeta primers and 13 Jbeta primers. The repertoire was sequenced with immunoSEQ multiplex PCR; TCRdb's copy has only in-frame clones and lacks some. This sample has 100,000 to 150,000 clones, with around 70% found just once. Sequencing was done on a sample of PBMCs. The receptor comes from a male donor in good health and CMV-seronegative.

The CDR3 spells CASSFLLTGSSSYEQYF. The DNA of the CDR3 is TGTGCCAGCAGTTTTCTTTTGACAGGCTCTAGCTCCTACGAGCAGTACTTC. The chain uses TRBV28 and TRBJ2-7, with D tentatively TRBD1 (6 bases). V lost 3 bases to trimming and J lost 0 bases, with 18 bases between them. The CDR3 consists of 17 residues. Germline V gene sequence: CDR1 MDHEN, CDR2 SYDVKM.